The subject of this entry is one T cell receptor beta chain. Its antigen is still unknown. Trimming took 4 bases from V and 2 from J, leaving 12 bases between them. CDR3 size: 15 residues. Germline V gene sequence: CDR1 MNHEY, CDR2 SVGAGI. These data are taken from a study of cytomegalovirus exposure and HLA in healthy donors. Study-level findings and limits: Later analysis reportedly placed an Asian-associated ancestry cluster below the roughly 680-donor mean in N-insertions. Per a later analysis, HLA-associated TCR beta chains showed more clonal expansion than other, equally common TCR beta chains.

Researchers ran the PCR with 60 Vbeta and 13 Jbeta primers. Sequencing used immunoSEQ multiplex PCR; TCRdb keeps in-frame clones, though not all of them. This table has over 80,000 clones, approximately 70% appearing once. What was sequenced was PBMCs. The sequence was collected from a middle-aged man in good health and CMV-seronegative. The gene calls are TRBV6-5 and TRBJ1-5; D might be TRBD1 (5 bases). CDR3 in DNA: TGTGCCAGCAGTTCGGGACTGGGGGGCAATCAGCCCCAGCATTTT. Its translation is CASSSGLGGNQPQHF.